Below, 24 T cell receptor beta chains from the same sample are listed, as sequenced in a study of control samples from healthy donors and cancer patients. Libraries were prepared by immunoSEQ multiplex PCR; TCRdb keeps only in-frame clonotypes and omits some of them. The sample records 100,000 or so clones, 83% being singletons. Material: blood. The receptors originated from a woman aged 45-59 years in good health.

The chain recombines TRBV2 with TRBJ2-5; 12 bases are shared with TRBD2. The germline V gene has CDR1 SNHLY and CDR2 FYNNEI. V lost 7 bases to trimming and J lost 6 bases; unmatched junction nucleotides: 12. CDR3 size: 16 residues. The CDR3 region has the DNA TGTGCCAGCATTTCGGAGACTAGCGGGAGATGGAAGACCCAGTACTTC. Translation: CASISETSGRWKTQYF.

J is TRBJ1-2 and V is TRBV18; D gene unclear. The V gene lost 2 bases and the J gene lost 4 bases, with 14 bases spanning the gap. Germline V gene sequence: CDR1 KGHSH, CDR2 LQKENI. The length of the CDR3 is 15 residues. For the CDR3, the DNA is TGTGCCAGCTCACCAAGGGCTGAAACTAGCTATGGCTACACCTTC. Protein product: CASSPRAETSYGYTF.

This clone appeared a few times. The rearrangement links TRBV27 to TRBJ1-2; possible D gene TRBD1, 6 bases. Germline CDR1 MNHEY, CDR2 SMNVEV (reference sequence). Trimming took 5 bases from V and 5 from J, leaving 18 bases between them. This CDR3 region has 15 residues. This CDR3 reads CASSGPAQGIYGYTF. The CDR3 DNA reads TGTGCCAGCAGTGGACCCGCGCAGGGGATATATGGCTACACCTTC.

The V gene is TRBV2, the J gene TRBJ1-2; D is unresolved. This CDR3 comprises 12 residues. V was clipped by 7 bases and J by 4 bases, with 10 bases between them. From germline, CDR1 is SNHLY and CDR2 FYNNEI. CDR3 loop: CASNSGSYGYTF. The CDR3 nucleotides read TGTGCCAGCAACTCGGGTTCCTATGGCTACACCTTC.

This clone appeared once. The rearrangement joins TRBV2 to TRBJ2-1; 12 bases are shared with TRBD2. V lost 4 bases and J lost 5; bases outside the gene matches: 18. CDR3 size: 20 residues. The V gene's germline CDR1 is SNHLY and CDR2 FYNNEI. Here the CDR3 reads CASSVGIGAPSGRANNEQFF. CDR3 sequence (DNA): TGTGCCAGCAGTGTAGGGATTGGGGCACCTAGCGGGAGGGCCAACAATGAGCAGTTCTTC. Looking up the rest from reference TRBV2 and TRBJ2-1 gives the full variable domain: EPEVTQTPSHQVTQMGQEVILRCVPISNHLYFYWYRQILGQKVEFLVSFYNNEISEKSEIFDDQFSVERPDGSNFTLKIRSTKLEDSAMYFCASSVGIGAPSGRANNEQFFGPGTRLTVL.

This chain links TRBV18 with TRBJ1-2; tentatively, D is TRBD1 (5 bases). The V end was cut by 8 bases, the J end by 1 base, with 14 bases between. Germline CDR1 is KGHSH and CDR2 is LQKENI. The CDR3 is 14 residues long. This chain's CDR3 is CASRDSGRNYGYTF. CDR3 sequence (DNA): TGTGCCAGCCGCGACTCGGGGCGTAACTATGGCTACACCTTC.

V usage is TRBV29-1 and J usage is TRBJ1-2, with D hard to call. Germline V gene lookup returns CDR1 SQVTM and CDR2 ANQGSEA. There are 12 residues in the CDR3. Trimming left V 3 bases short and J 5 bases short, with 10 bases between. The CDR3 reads CSVDFGSYGYTF. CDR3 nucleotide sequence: TGCAGCGTTGACTTTGGATCTTATGGCTACACCTTC.

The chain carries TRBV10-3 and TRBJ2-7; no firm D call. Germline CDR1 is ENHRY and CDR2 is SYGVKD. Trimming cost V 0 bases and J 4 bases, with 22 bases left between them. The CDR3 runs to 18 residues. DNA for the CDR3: TGTGCCATCAGTGAGTCGACTCAGCGTGCGCCGGCCAAATACGAGCAGTACTTC. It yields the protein CAISESTQRAPAKYEQYF.

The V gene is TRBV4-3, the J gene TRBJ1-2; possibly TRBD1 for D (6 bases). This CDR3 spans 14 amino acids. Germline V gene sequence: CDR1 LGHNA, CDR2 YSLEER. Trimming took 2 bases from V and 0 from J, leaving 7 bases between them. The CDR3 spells CASSQRTANYGYTF. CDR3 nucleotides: TGCGCCAGCAGCCAAAGGACAGCTAACTATGGCTACACCTTC.

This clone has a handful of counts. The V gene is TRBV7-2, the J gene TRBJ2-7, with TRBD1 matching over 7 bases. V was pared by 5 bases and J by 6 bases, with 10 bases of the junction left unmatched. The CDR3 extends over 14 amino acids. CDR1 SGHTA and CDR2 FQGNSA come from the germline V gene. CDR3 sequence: CASSPRDRAPEQYF. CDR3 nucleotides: TGTGCCAGCAGCCCTCGAGACAGGGCTCCCGAGCAGTACTTC.

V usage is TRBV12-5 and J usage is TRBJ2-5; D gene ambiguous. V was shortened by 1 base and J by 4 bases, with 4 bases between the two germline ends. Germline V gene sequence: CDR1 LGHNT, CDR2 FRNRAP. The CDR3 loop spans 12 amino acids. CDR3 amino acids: CASGLDGETQYF. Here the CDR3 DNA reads TGTGCTAGTGGTTTGGATGGAGAGACCCAGTACTTC.

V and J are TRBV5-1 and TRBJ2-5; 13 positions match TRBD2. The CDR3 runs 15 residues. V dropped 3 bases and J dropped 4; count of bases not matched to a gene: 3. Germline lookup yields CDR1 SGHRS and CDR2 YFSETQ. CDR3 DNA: TGCGCCAGCAGCTGGACTAGCGGGAGCAGAGAGACCCAGTACTTC. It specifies CASSWTSGSRETQYF.

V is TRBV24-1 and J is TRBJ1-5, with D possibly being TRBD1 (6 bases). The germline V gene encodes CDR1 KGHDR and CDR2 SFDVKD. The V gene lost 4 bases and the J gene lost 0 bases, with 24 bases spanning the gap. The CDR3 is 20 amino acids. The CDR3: CATSDLRQVEDCYSNQPQHF. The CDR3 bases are TGTGCCACCAGTGACCTCAGACAGGTGGAAGACTGTTATAGCAATCAGCCCCAGCATTTT.

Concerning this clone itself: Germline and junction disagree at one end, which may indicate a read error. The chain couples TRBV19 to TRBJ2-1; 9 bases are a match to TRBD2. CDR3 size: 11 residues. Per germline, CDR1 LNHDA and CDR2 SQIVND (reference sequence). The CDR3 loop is CASSIGTSFIF. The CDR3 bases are TGTGCCAGTAGTATTGGGACTAGCTTTATCTTC.

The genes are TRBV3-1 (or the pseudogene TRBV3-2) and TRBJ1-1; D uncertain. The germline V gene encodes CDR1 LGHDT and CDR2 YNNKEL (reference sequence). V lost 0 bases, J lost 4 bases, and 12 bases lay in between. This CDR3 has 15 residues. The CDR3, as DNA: TGTGCCAGCAGCCAAGACTTACGGGAGGGCACTGAAGCTTTCTTT. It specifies CASSQDLREGTEAFF.

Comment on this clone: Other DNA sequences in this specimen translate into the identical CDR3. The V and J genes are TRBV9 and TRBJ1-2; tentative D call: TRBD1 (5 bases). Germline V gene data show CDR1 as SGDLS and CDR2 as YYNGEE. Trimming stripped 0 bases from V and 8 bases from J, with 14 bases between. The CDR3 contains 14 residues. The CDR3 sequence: CASSVGRGGRGYTF. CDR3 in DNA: TGTGCCAGCAGCGTAGGGCGGGGGGGACGCGGCTACACCTTC.

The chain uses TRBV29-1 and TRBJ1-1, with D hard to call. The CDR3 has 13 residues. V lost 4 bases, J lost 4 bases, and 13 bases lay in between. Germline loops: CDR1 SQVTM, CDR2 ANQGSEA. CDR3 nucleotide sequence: TGCAGCGTTGTCAGTACCCTGAGCACTGAAGCTTTCTTT. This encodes CSVVSTLSTEAFF.

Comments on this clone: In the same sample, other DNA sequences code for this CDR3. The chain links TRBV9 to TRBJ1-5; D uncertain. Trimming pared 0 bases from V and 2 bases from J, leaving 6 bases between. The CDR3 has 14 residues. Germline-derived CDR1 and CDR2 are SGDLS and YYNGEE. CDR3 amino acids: CASSVGQGNQPQHF. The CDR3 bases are TGTGCCAGCAGCGTAGGGCAGGGCAATCAGCCCCAGCATTTT.

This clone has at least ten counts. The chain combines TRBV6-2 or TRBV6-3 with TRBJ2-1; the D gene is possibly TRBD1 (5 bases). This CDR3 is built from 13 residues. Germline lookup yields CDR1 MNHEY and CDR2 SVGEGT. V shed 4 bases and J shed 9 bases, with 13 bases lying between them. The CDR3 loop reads CASSSDSTGEQFF. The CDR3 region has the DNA TGTGCCAGCAGTTCCGACAGTACCGGTGAGCAGTTCTTC.

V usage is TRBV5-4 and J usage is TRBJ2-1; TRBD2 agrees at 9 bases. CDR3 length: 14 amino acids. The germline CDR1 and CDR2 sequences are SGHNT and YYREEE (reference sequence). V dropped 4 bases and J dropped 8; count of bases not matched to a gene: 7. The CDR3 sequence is CASSKPGLADEQFF. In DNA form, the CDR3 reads TGTGCCAGCAGCAAACCGGGACTAGCAGATGAGCAGTTCTTC.

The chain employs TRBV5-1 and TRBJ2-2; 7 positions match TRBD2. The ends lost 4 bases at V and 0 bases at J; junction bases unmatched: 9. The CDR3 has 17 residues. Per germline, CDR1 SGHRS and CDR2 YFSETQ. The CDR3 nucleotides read TGCGCCAGCAGCCAGGAAGGGACTACTACGAACACCGGGGAGCTGTTTTTT. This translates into CASSQEGTTTNTGELFF.

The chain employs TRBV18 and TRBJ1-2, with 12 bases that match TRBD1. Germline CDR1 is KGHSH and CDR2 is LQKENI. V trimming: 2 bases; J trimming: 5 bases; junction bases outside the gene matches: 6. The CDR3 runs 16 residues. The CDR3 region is CASSPGTGGTRYGYTF. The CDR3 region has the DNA TGTGCCAGCTCACCAGGGACAGGGGGCACTCGATATGGCTACACCTTC.

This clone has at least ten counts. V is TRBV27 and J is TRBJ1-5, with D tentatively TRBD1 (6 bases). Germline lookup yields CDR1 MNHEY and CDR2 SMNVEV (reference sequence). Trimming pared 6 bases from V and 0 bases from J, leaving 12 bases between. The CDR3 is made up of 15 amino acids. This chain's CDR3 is CASRQQGYSNQPQHF. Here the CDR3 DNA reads TGTGCCAGCAGACAACAGGGATATAGCAATCAGCCCCAGCATTTT.

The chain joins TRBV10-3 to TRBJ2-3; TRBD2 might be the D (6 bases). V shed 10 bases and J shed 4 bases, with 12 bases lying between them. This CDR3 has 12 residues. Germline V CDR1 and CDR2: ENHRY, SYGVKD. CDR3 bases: TGTGCCACCTCTAGCGAGGCAGATACGCAGTATTTT. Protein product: CATSSEADTQYF.